Shown below are 25 T cell receptor beta chains from a single sample sequenced in a study of CD4 T cells in relation to SARS-CoV-2 and coronaviruses. Their antigens remain unidentified. Using immunoSEQ multiplex PCR, the repertoire was profiled, and TCRdb retains in-frame clones only, with some absent. The repertoire consists of some 40,000 clones, with roughly 80% occurring once and the leading ten covering about 20%. Sequenced material: memory CD4+ T cells from PBMCs, cultured in vitro. The receptor source for this set is an adult with COVID-19.

The V call is TRBV28, the J call TRBJ1-2; D uncertain. The CDR3 is 10 amino acids. Looked up from germline, CDR1 is MDHEN and CDR2 is SYDVKM. CDR3 sequence: CVAGNYGYTF. CDR3 DNA: TGTGTGGCCGGGAACTATGGCTACACCTTC.

The rearrangement joins TRBV11-2 to TRBJ2-3; TRBD2 aligns across 8 bases. The J segment lost 4 bases and the V segment lost 3 bases, leaving 9 bases of the junction unmatched. Germline V lookup: CDR1 SGHAT, CDR2 FQNNGV. The CDR3 length is 16 residues. CDR3 protein: CASSFQRGGFPDTQYF. The CDR3 DNA reads TGTGCCAGCAGCTTCCAACGGGGGGGGTTTCCAGATACGCAGTATTTT. Drawing the rest from reference TRBV11-2 and TRBJ2-3, the complete variable domain is EAGVAQSPRYKIIEKRQSVAFWCNPISGHATLYWYQQILGQGPKLLIQFQNNGVVDDSQLPKDRFSAERLKGVDSTLKIQPAKLEDSAVYLCASSFQRGGFPDTQYFGPGTRLTVL.

This sequence joins TRBV10-3 and TRBJ2-7; no firm D call. The V end lost 2 bases, the J end lost 4 bases, and 18 bases lay between the germline ends. The CDR3 covers 16 residues. Per germline, CDR1 ENHRY and CDR2 SYGVKD. CDR3 amino acids: CAISELDHPGQYEQYF. The CDR3 DNA reads as TGTGCCATCAGTGAGCTGGACCACCCCGGTCAATACGAGCAGTACTTC.

In its sample, this clone was seen a few times. V gene TRBV19 combines with J gene TRBJ1-1, with 7 bases identical to TRBD1. The CDR3 totals 15 residues. Per the germline V gene, CDR1 is LNHDA and CDR2 is SQIVND (reference sequence). The junction had 5 bases not matched to a gene; V was cut back by 3 bases and J by 1 base. In nucleotides, the CDR3 is TGTGCCAGTAGTATTGTGGACAGGTCGAACACTGAAGCTTTCTTT. Protein sequence: CASSIVDRSNTEAFF.

The rearrangement joins TRBV13 to TRBJ2-1; no firm D call. Germline V CDR1 and CDR2: PRHDT, FYEKMQ (reference sequence). V was trimmed by 5 bases and J by 6 bases, leaving 11 bases between them. This CDR3 is built from 13 residues. The CDR3 loop is CASSVDGINEQFF. CDR3 nucleotides: TGTGCCAGCAGCGTGGACGGAATCAATGAGCAGTTCTTC.

This clone was observed a few times. The chain carries TRBV2 and TRBJ1-2; TRBD1 matches 7 bases. The length of the CDR3 is 11 residues. After removal of 9 bases from V and 4 bases from J, the junction contained 2 bases not matched to a gene. CDR1 and CDR2 from the germline V gene are SNHLY and FYNNEI. The CDR3 DNA reads as TGTGCCAGGAGGGGGCGCTATGGCTACACCTTC. Protein: CARRGRYGYTF. Drawing the rest from reference TRBV2 and TRBJ1-2, the complete variable domain is EPEVTQTPSHQVTQMGQEVILRCVPISNHLYFYWYRQILGQKVEFLVSFYNNEISEKSEIFDDQFSVERPDGSNFTLKIRSTKLEDSAMYFCARRGRYGYTFGSGTRLTVV.

The chain carries TRBV24-1 and TRBJ2-3; D remains unclear. Between the trimmed V and J ends, which lost 9 bases and 2 bases, there was a span of 5 bases. CDR1 and CDR2 (germline): KGHDR, SFDVKD. CDR3 length equals 11 residues. The CDR3, as DNA: TGTGCCACCGGGCCCACAGATACGCAGTATTTT. Residues: CATGPTDTQYF.

The chain carries TRBV24-1 and TRBJ2-5; no clear D. The CDR3 is made up of 14 amino acids. CDR1 and CDR2 from the germline V gene are KGHDR and SFDVKD. The germline V and J ends were trimmed by 6 bases and 5 bases, with 15 bases remaining between them. The CDR3 sequence is CATSTTEAAETQYF. The CDR3 nucleotides read TGTGCCACCAGTACTACCGAAGCCGCGGAGACCCAGTACTTC.

The chain employs TRBV11-3 and TRBJ2-2; D might be TRBD2 (5 bases). CDR1 and CDR2 from the germline V gene are SGHNT and YENEEA. This CDR3 is 14 amino acids long. The germline V and J ends were trimmed by 4 bases and 2 bases, with 8 bases remaining between them. The CDR3 loop reads CASSSLANTGELFF. CDR3 bases: TGTGCCAGCAGCTCCCTAGCTAACACCGGGGAGCTGTTTTTT.

CDR3 coding DNA: TGTGCCAGTAGTCGACAGGGACAGATCTTCCATGGCTACACCTTC. It codes for CASSRQGQIFHGYTF. This chain joins TRBV19 and TRBJ1-2; 7 bases match TRBD1. Germline trimming cut 5 bases from V and 6 bases from J; bases unmatched to any gene: 12. The CDR3 consists of 15 residues. Germline V gene data show CDR1 as LNHDA and CDR2 as SQIVND (reference sequence).

This chain links TRBV5-6 with TRBJ2-5, with TRBD2 as a possible D gene (6 bases). The V gene's germline CDR1 is SGHDT and CDR2 YYEEEE. V was pared by 3 bases and J by 5 bases, with 14 bases between. The CDR3 has 14 residues. CDR3 sequence: CASSSGPGVETQYF. Written as DNA, the CDR3 is TGTGCCAGCAGCTCCGGGCCGGGGGTGGAGACCCAGTACTTC.

The V and J genes are TRBV6-6 and TRBJ2-7; D uncertain. The CDR3 length is 13 residues. CDR1 and CDR2 from the germline V gene are MNHNY and SVGAGI (reference sequence). V shed 6 bases and J shed 6 bases, with 15 bases lying between them. The CDR3 here is CASRVTLTAEQYF. The CDR3 DNA sequence: TGTGCCAGCAGGGTTACTTTGACGGCCGAGCAGTACTTC.

The J gene is TRBJ2-1, the V gene TRBV7-3, with D unresolved. There are 15 residues in the CDR3. Trimming left V 5 bases short and J 8 bases short, with 19 bases between. Germline V gene data show CDR1 as SGHTA and CDR2 as FQGTGA. The CDR3 region has the DNA TGTGCCAGCAGCCTAAATACGGGTATTCGCGATGAGCAGTTCTTC. Residues: CASSLNTGIRDEQFF. Together with reference TRBV7-3 and TRBJ2-1, the CDR3 gives the full variable domain: GAGVSQTPSNKVTEKGKYVELRCDPISGHTALYWYRQSLGQGPEFLIYFQGTGAADDSGLPNDRFFAVRPEGSVSTLKIQRTERGDSAVYLCASSLNTGIRDEQFFGPGTRLTVL.

As for this clone: Lacking the conserved final phenylalanine or tryptophan, this CDR3 likely reflects a read error. No DNA is shown, since the ends of the CDR3 on it are uncertain; the CDR3 is the one TCRdb lists. CDR3 sequence: CAISASRDTNHNL. The chain employs TRBV10-3 and TRBJ2-7; the table's TRBD1 call for D was not verified on the DNA. The CDR3 is 13 residues long, ends included. Looked up from germline, CDR1 is ENHRY and CDR2 is SYGVKD.

A single count supports this clone. The chain employs TRBV9 and TRBJ2-1; TRBD2 aligns across 8 bases. Germline CDR1 SGDLS, CDR2 YYNGEE. The ends lost 4 bases at V and 10 bases at J; junction bases unmatched: 19. The CDR3 is 17 residues long. CDR3 in DNA: TGTGCCAGCAGCCGCATAGCGGGATTTCTCGGTACGGGAGAGCAGTTCTTC. Amino acids: CASSRIAGFLGTGEQFF. The full variable domain, its missing parts supplied by reference TRBV9 and TRBJ2-1, is DSGVTQTPKHLITATGQRVTLRCSPRSGDLSVYWYQQSLDQGLQFLIQYYNGEERAKGNILERFSAQQFPDLHSELNLSSLELGDSALYFCASSRIAGFLGTGEQFFGPGTRLTVL.

The chain uses TRBV18 and TRBJ2-1; D is unclear. This CDR3 comprises 16 residues. Trimming removed 5 bases at V and 0 bases at J, with 14 bases between. Germline CDR1 KGHSH, CDR2 LQKENI. The CDR3 region is CASSERASGSYNEQFF. The CDR3 DNA is TGTGCCAGCTCAGAACGGGCTTCGGGCTCCTACAATGAGCAGTTCTTC. Drawing the rest from reference TRBV18 and TRBJ2-1, the complete variable domain is NAGVMQNPRHLVRRRGQEARLRCSPMKGHSHVYWYRQLPEEGLKFMVYLQKENIIDESGMPKERFSAEFPKEGPSILRIQQVVRGDSAAYFCASSERASGSYNEQFFGPGTRLTVL.

The rearrangement uses TRBV4-3 and TRBJ2-1; D is unclear. Germline V gene sequence: CDR1 LGHNA, CDR2 YSLEER. The CDR3 has 14 residues. Trimming took 1 base from V and 8 from J, leaving 12 bases between them. The CDR3 sequence: CASSQGVRGDEQFF. The CDR3 nucleotides are TGCGCCAGCAGCCAAGGAGTTAGAGGTGATGAGCAGTTCTTC.

V is TRBV7-9 and J is TRBJ2-7; 9 bases match TRBD1. The CDR3 totals 12 residues. V was pared by 11 bases and J by 1 base, with 3 bases of the junction left unmatched. The germline V gene has CDR1 SEHNR and CDR2 FQNEAQ (reference sequence). The CDR3 protein is CASGQGSYEQYF. DNA for the CDR3: TGTGCCTCGGGACAGGGTTCCTACGAGCAGTACTTC.

The chain recombines TRBV2 with TRBJ2-7; D ambiguous. The V gene lost 2 bases and the J gene lost 4 bases, with 6 bases spanning the gap. CDR1 is SNHLY, CDR2 FYNNEI, per germline. The CDR3 runs 12 residues. The CDR3 sequence: CASSERRYEQYF. CDR3 coding DNA: TGTGCCAGCAGTGAACGGAGATACGAGCAGTACTTC.

This sequence joins TRBV19 and TRBJ1-3, with a possible D match to TRBD1 (5 bases). The germline V gene has CDR1 LNHDA and CDR2 SQIVND (reference sequence). V lost 1 base, J lost 0 bases, and 7 bases lay in between. The CDR3 totals 15 residues. The DNA for the CDR3 is TGTGCCAGTAGTATAGGTGACAGCTCTGGAAACACCATATATTTT. Translating gives CASSIGDSSGNTIYF. Combining the CDR3 with reference TRBV19 and TRBJ1-3 gives the whole variable domain DGGITQSPKYLFRKEGQNVTLSCEQNLNHDAMYWYRQDPGQGLRLIYYSQIVNDFQKGDIAEGYSVSREKKESFPLTVTSAQKNPTAFYLCASSIGDSSGNTIYFGEGSWLTVV.

V usage is TRBV28 and J usage is TRBJ2-5, with D possibly matching TRBD2 (6 bases). V shed 4 bases and J shed 5 bases, with 8 bases lying between them. The length of the CDR3 is 12 residues. The V gene's germline CDR1 is MDHEN and CDR2 SYDVKM. The DNA of the CDR3 is TGTGCCAGCAGTTCGGGGAGGGAGACCCAGTACTTC. It specifies CASSSGRETQYF. The whole variable domain, filled in from reference TRBV28 and TRBJ2-5, reads DVKVTQSSRYLVKRTGEKVFLECVQDMDHENMFWYRQDPGLGLRLIYFSYDVKMKEKGDIPEGYSVSREKKERFSLILESASTNQTSMYLCASSSGRETQYFGPGTRLLVL.

This chain joins TRBV5-1 and TRBJ2-1, with 11 bases identical to TRBD2. In germline, CDR1 is SGHRS, CDR2 YFSETQ. V lost 4 bases and J lost 3; bases outside the gene matches: 3. The CDR3 runs to 15 residues. The CDR3 DNA reads as TGCGCCAGCAGCCCCGGGACTAGCGGCTACAATGAGCAGTTCTTC. Amino acid sequence: CASSPGTSGYNEQFF. Full variable domain (remainder filled in from reference TRBV5-1 and TRBJ2-1): KAGVTQTPRYLIKTRGQQVTLSCSPISGHRSVSWYQQTPGQGLQFLFEYFSETQRNKGNFPGRFSGRQFSNSRSEMNVSTLELGDSALYLCASSPGTSGYNEQFFGPGTRLTVL.

The V gene is TRBV3-1 (or the pseudogene TRBV3-2), the J gene TRBJ2-1, with D maybe TRBD1 (6 bases). Germline-derived CDR1 and CDR2 are LGHDT and YNNKEL (reference sequence). The CDR3 has 16 amino acids. The germline V and J ends were trimmed by 1 base and 8 bases, with 18 bases remaining between them. CDR3 region: CASSQGFTGMVDEQFF. The DNA of the CDR3 is TGTGCCAGCAGCCAAGGCTTTACAGGGATGGTGGATGAGCAGTTCTTC.

In regard to this clone: The same CDR3 can be traced to other DNA sequences in this sample. The genes are TRBV18 and TRBJ2-1; D not certain. CDR1 is KGHSH and CDR2 is LQKENI in the germline V gene. The CDR3 loop spans 11 amino acids. V was clipped by 2 bases and J by 8 bases, with 4 bases between them. In DNA, the CDR3 is TGTGCCAGCTCACCAGGGCATGAGCAGTTCTTC. It encodes CASSPGHEQFF.

This chain links TRBV4-2 with TRBJ2-3, with 12 bases that match TRBD2. In germline, CDR1 is LGHNA, CDR2 YNFKEQ. The CDR3 is 14 amino acids. Unmatched junction bases numbered 2, after V lost 5 bases and J lost 5 bases. The CDR3 is CASSLGLAGDTQYF. CDR3 nucleotides: TGTGCCAGCAGCTTGGGACTAGCGGGAGATACGCAGTATTTT.